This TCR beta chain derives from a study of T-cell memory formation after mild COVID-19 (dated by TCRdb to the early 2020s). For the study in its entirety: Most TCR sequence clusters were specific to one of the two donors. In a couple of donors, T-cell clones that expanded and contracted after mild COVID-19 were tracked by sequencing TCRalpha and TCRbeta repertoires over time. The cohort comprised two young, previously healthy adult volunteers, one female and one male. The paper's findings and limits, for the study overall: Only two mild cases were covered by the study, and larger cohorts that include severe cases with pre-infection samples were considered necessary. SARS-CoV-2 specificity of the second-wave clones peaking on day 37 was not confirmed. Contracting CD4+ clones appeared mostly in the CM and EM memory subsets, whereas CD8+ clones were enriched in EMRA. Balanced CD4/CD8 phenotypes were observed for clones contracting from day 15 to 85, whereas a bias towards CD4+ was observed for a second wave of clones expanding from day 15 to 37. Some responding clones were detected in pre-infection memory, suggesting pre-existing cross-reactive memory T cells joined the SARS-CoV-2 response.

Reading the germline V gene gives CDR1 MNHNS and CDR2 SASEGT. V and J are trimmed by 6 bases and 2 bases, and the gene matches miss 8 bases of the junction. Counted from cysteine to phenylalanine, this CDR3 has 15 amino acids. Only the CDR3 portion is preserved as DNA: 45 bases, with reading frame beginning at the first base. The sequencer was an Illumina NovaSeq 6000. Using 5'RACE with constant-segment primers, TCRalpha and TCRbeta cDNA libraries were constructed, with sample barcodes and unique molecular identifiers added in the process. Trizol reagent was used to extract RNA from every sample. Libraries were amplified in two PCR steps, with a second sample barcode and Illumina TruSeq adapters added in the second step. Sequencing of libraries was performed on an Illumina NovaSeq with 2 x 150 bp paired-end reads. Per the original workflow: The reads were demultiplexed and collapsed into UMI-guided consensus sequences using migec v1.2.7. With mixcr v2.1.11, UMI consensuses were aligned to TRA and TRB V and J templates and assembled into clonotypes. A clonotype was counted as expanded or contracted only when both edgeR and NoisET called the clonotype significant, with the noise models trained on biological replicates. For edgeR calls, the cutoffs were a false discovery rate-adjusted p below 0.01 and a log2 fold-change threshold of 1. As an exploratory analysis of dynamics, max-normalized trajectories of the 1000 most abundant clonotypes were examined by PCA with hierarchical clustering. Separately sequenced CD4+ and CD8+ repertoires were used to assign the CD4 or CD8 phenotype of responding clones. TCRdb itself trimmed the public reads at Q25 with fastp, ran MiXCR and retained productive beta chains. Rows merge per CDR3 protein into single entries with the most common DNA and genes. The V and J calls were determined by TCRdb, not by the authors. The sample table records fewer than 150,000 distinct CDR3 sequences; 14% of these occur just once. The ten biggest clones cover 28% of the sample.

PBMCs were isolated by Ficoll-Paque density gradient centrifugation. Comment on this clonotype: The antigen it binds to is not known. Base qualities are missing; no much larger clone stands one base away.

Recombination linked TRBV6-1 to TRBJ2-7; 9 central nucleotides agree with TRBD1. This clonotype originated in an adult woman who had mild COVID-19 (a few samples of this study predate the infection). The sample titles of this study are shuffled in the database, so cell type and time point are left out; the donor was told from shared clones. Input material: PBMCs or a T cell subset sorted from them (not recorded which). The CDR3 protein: CASRTGQGKTYEQYF. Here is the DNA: TGTGCCAGCAGGACGGGACAGGGAAAAACCTACGAGCAGTACTTC.